This T cell receptor (beta chain) was identified during a study of cytomegalovirus exposure and HLA in healthy donors. Broader study findings: Common viral pathogens seemed to be connected with several of the most significant clusters, according to a later analysis.

The PCR was carried out with 60 Vbeta primers and 13 Jbeta primers. Assay: immunoSEQ multiplex PCR; the TCRdb copy retains only in-frame clones and omits some. The repertoire holds over 150,000 clones, approximately 67% seen once, with roughly 4.1% in the top ten. On this clone itself: Its antigen is as yet unknown.

The receptor comes from a woman between 18 and 29 years old in good health and CMV-seropositive. The sample consisted of PBMCs.

The CDR3 sequence is CASSLGTGTGNEQFF. CDR3 bases: TGCGCCAGCAGCTTGGGGACAGGGACGGGAAATGAGCAGTTCTTC. The chain is built from TRBV5-1 and TRBJ2-1; 8 bases match TRBD1. Unmatched junction bases numbered 6, after V lost 0 bases and J lost 7 bases. Germline assignment: CDR1 SGHRS and CDR2 YFSETQ. The CDR3 has 15 residues.